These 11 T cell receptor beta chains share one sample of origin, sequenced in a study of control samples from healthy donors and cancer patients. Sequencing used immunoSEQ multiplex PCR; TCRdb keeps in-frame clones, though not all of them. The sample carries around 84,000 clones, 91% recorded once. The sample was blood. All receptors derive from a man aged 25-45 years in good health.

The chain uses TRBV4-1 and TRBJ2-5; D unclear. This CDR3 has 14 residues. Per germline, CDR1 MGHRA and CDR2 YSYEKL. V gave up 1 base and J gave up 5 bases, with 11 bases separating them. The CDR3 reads CASSQVIGIETQYF. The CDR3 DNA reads TGCGCCAGCAGCCAAGTGATAGGGATCGAGACCCAGTACTTC.

The CDR3 reads CASSPIRRQGEVWTEAFF. For the CDR3, the DNA is TGTGCCAGCAGCCCAATCCGGCGACAGGGTGAGGTATGGACTGAAGCTTTCTTT. The chain joins TRBV3-1 (or the pseudogene TRBV3-2) to TRBJ1-1; 7 bases align to TRBD1. V lost 4 bases, J lost 5 bases, and 19 bases stayed unmatched. This CDR3 is built from 18 residues. Germline lookup yields CDR1 LGHDT and CDR2 YNNKEL (reference sequence).

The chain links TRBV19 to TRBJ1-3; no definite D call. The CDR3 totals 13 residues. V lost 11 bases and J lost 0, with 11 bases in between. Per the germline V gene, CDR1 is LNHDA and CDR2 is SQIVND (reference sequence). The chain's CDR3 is CALSGLSGNTIYF. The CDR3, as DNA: TGTGCCCTTAGTGGGCTCTCTGGAAACACCATATATTTT.

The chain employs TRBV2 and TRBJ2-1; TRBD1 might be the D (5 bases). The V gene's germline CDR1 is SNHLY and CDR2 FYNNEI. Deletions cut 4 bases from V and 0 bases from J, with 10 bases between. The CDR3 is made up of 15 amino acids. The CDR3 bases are TGTGCCAGCAGTGGTCAGGGAAGCTCCTACAATGAGCAGTTCTTC. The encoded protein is CASSGQGSSYNEQFF.

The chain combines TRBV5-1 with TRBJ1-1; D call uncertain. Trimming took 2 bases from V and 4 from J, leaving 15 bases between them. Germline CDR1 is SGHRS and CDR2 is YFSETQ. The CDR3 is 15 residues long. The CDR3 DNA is TGCGCCAGCAGCTTCCTCCCCCAGGAGGGCACTGAAGCTTTCTTT. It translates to CASSFLPQEGTEAFF.

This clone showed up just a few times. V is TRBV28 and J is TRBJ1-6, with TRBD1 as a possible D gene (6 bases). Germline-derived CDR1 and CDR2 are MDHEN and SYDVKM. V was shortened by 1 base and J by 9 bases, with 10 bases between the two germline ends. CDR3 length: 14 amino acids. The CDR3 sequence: CASSLSRGGSPLHF. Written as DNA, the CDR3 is TGTGCCAGCAGTTTATCCAGGGGTGGTTCACCCCTCCACTTT.

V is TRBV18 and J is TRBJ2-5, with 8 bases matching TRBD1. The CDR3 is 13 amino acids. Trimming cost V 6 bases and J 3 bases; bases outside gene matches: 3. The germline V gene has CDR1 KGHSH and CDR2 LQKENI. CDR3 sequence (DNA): TGTGCCAGCTCGCCGACAGGGGAAGAGACCCAGTACTTC. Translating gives CASSPTGEETQYF.

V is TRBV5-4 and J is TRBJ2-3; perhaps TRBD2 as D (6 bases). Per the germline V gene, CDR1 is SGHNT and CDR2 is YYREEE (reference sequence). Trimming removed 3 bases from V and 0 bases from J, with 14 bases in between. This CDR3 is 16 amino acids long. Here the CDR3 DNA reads TGTGCCAGCAGCTCCTTCGATAGCGGTAGCACAGATACGCAGTATTTT. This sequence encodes CASSSFDSGSTDTQYF.

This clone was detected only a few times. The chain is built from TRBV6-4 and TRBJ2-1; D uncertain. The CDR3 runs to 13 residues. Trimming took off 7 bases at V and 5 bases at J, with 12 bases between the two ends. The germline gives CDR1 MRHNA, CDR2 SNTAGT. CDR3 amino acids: CASKFMADNEQFF. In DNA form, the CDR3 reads TGTGCCAGCAAGTTTATGGCGGACAATGAGCAGTTCTTC.

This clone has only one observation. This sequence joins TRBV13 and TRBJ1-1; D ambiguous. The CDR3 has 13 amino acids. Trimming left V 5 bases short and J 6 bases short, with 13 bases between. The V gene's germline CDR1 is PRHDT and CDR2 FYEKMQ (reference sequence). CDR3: CASSPNVRSEAFF. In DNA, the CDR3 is TGTGCCAGCAGCCCTAACGTGCGGTCTGAAGCTTTCTTT.

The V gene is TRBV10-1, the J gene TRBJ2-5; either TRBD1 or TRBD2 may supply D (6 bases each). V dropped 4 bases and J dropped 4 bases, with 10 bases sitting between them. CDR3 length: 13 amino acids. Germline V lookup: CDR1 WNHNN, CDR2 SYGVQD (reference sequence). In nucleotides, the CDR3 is TGCGCCAGCAGTGTCGGAGGGGGAGAGACCCAGTACTTC. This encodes CASSVGGGETQYF.